The present TCR beta chain was sequenced within a study of radiotherapy plus CTLA-4 blockade in lung cancer. Turning to the study itself: Objective responses were observed in less than 20% of patients, and disease control was achieved by roughly 29%. Study outcomes and limitations: Best predicting response, reportedly, were early blood T cell clone dynamics, with interferon-beta.

Points on this clone: The antigen is not known.

TCRdb's table, derived via immunoSEQ multiplex PCR, lists solely in-frame clones and lacks some. The sample lists tens of thousands of clones; about 72% were seen once. With 0 bases removed from V and 4 bases from J, the gap between germline ends came to 9 bases. Germline CDR1 and CDR2: GTSNPN and SVGIG (reference sequence). This CDR3 spans 13 amino acids. This TCR came from a human donor with non-small cell lung cancer whose response to radiotherapy plus ipilimumab could not be evaluated. Some clones in this sample may be carry-over from other donors' samples. The genes are TRBV30 and TRBJ2-5; no firm D call. The sequencing used peripheral blood, collected from a patient treated with radiotherapy plus ipilimumab. The chain's CDR3 is CAWSVREIETQYF. The CDR3 coding sequence is TGTGCCTGGAGTGTACGAGAAATAGAGACCCAGTACTTC.